The source of this T cell receptor (beta chain) is a study of cytomegalovirus exposure and HLA in healthy donors. Study conclusions and caveats: Analysis was performed later, and it showed HLA-associated TCR beta chains to be more clonally expanded than equally common others.

This PCR relied on a set of 60 Vbeta primers and 13 Jbeta primers. Produced via immunoSEQ multiplex PCR; TCRdb's table is partial and in-frame only. In total, the table holds just over 80,000 clones. A word on this clone: The antigen is unknown.

The length of the CDR3 is 14 residues. The germline V and J ends were trimmed by 3 bases and 5 bases, with 14 bases remaining between them. The germline CDR1 and CDR2 sequences are SQVTM and ANQGSEA. Sample: PBMCs. The rearrangement uses TRBV29-1 and TRBJ2-1; tentative D call: TRBD1 (5 bases). This receptor was taken from a woman between 25 and 40 years old in good health and CMV-seronegative. The CDR3 bases are TGCAGCGTTGAGGGGCTAACTTCCGACAATGAGCAGTTCTTC. It translates to CSVEGLTSDNEQFF.